One sample yielded the 26 T cell receptor beta chains listed below, sequenced in a study of lymphopenia after photon versus proton radiotherapy. Here immunoSEQ multiplex PCR was the method, and the copy in TCRdb shows in-frame clones only, minus some. The sample gives tens of thousands of clones, 85% of which show up once; approximately 2.1% is in the top ten. The material was peripheral blood, obtained from a patient treated with photon-based radiotherapy. The source is a man in his forties with gastric cancer.

CDR3 in amino acids: CASSPVGSNFGNTIYF. The CDR3 nucleotides read TGTGCCAGCAGCCCGGTTGGGTCAAACTTTGGAAACACCATATATTTT. The chain couples TRBV11-2 to TRBJ1-3; no definite D call. From germline, CDR1 is SGHAT and CDR2 FQNNGV. With 5 bases removed from V and 3 bases from J, the gap between germline ends came to 17 bases. The CDR3 sequence is 16 residues long.

V is TRBV30 and J is TRBJ1-1; D not certain. The ends were cut back, 0 bases at V and 11 bases at J, with 13 bases in the middle. The CDR3 is 12 amino acids. Germline CDR1 GTSNPN, CDR2 SVGIG (reference sequence). The CDR3 DNA is TGTGCCTGGAGTGTAGTCGCTCAGGTGGCTTTCTTT. It translates to CAWSVVAQVAFF.

The chain is built from TRBV27 and TRBJ1-1; a possible D gene is TRBD1 (6 bases). V was pared by 5 bases and J by 1 base, with 14 bases between. The germline CDR1 and CDR2 sequences are MNHEY and SMNVEV (reference sequence). CDR3 length: 15 residues. In nucleotides, the CDR3 is TGTGCCAGCAGTCCCCTAGGGGGGCGGAACACTGAAGCTTTCTTT. It codes for CASSPLGGRNTEAFF.

The chain is built from TRBV5-1 and TRBJ1-4, with 7 nucleotides matching TRBD1. CDR3 size: 15 residues. Germline V gives CDR1 SGHRS, CDR2 YFSETQ. V dropped 0 bases and J dropped 4; count of bases not matched to a gene: 3. CDR3: CASSLVGQINEKLFF. For the CDR3, the DNA is TGCGCCAGCAGCTTGGTGGGACAGATTAATGAAAAACTGTTTTTT. Complete variable domain (other parts from reference TRBV5-1 and TRBJ1-4): KAGVTQTPRYLIKTRGQQVTLSCSPISGHRSVSWYQQTPGQGLQFLFEYFSETQRNKGNFPGRFSGRQFSNSRSEMNVSTLELGDSALYLCASSLVGQINEKLFFGSGTQLSVL.

The rearrangement links TRBV30 to TRBJ1-2; D is unresolved. V dropped 2 bases and J dropped 0 bases, with 1 base sitting between them. The CDR3 has 11 residues. CDR1 is GTSNPN and CDR2 is SVGIG in the germline V gene (reference sequence). The CDR3 DNA sequence: TGTGCCTGGAGTCCTAACTATGGCTACACCTTC. Encoded protein: CAWSPNYGYTF.

This rearrangement joins TRBV27 to TRBJ1-6; D is ambiguous. CDR1 and CDR2 (germline): MNHEY, SMNVEV (reference sequence). The CDR3 totals 15 residues. Trimming took off 6 bases at V and 3 bases at J, with 12 bases between the two ends. The CDR3 DNA reads TGTGCCAGCAGCCCCGAAATTGGCTATAATTCACCCCTCCACTTT. Encoded protein: CASSPEIGYNSPLHF.

This chain links TRBV7-3 with TRBJ2-7; D is ambiguous. CDR1 and CDR2 (germline): SGHTA, FQGTGA. The germline V and J ends were trimmed by 3 bases and 4 bases, with 10 bases remaining between them. This CDR3 is built from 13 residues. CDR3 sequence (DNA): TGTGCCAGCAGCTTGGGGATGGGATACGAGCAGTACTTC. Translated, it gives CASSLGMGYEQYF.

The chain links TRBV18 to TRBJ2-7, with D possibly matching TRBD1 (6 bases). The germline CDR1 and CDR2 sequences are KGHSH and LQKENI. The CDR3 extends over 15 amino acids. V was trimmed by 3 bases and J by 4 bases, leaving 16 bases between them. CDR3 in DNA: TGTGCCAGCTCACCGGGCTCCGGGACAACTTACGAGCAGTACTTC. It translates to CASSPGSGTTYEQYF.

The chain uses TRBV12-1 and TRBJ1-6. TRBV12-1 is designated a pseudogene. This CDR3 has 15 amino acids. The CDR3 reads CARGVPGTRWSPLHF. In DNA, the CDR3 is TGTGCCAGGGGGGTTCCCGGGACCCGCTGGTCACCCCTCCACTTT.

This sequence joins TRBV27 and TRBJ2-5, with D maybe TRBD1 (8 bases). The CDR3 has 17 residues. The ends were cut back, 6 bases at V and 0 bases at J, with 20 bases in the middle. The germline V gene encodes CDR1 MNHEY and CDR2 SMNVEV (reference sequence). CDR3 protein: CASSQKQGGTYQETQYF. CDR3 sequence (DNA): TGTGCCAGCAGCCAGAAACAGGGGGGGACGTACCAAGAGACCCAGTACTTC.

V usage is TRBV6-6 and J usage is TRBJ2-2, with 7 bases that match TRBD1. This CDR3 is 16 amino acids long. V shed 1 base, J shed 6 bases, and the junction held 8 bases outside the gene matches. Germline CDR1 and CDR2: MNHNY and SVGAGI (reference sequence). The CDR3 here is CASSYYGTDKAGELFF. CDR3 sequence (DNA): TGTGCCAGCAGTTACTACGGGACAGATAAAGCCGGGGAGCTGTTTTTT.

The rearrangement links TRBV4-2 to TRBJ2-3, with 8 bases that match TRBD2. The CDR3 is 15 residues long. Trimming removed 4 bases from V and 0 bases from J; junction bases left unmatched: 3. Germline V gene sequence: CDR1 LGHNA, CDR2 YNFKEQ. The CDR3 sequence is CASSLKRESTDTQYF. The CDR3 nucleotides read TGTGCCAGCAGCCTCAAGCGGGAGAGCACAGATACGCAGTATTTT.

CDR3 amino acids: CASSLNGAAGGPNEKLFF. CDR3 DNA: TGTGCCAGCAGTTTAAACGGGGCCGCGGGGGGCCCTAATGAAAAACTGTTTTTT. The chain carries TRBV28 and TRBJ1-4; D might be TRBD1 (6 bases). V was shortened by 2 bases and J by 3 bases, with 19 bases between the two germline ends. CDR1 is MDHEN, CDR2 SYDVKM, per germline. The CDR3 has 18 amino acids. The full variable domain, completed using reference TRBV28 and TRBJ1-4, is DVKVTQSSRYLVKRTGEKVFLECVQDMDHENMFWYRQDPGLGLRLIYFSYDVKMKEKGDIPEGYSVSREKKERFSLILESASTNQTSMYLCASSLNGAAGGPNEKLFFGSGTQLSVL.

The V call is TRBV2, the J call TRBJ1-2; TRBD1 aligns across 10 bases. With 6 bases clipped from V and 7 bases from J, the junction kept 5 bases outside the gene matches. Germline V lookup: CDR1 SNHLY, CDR2 FYNNEI. CDR3 length: 13 amino acids. The CDR3 protein is CASRAGTGVGYTF. In DNA, the CDR3 is TGTGCCAGCAGAGCCGGGACAGGGGTTGGCTACACCTTC.

The chain links TRBV19 to TRBJ1-1; 7 bases fit TRBD1. The CDR3 is made up of 16 amino acids. Germline CDR1 LNHDA, CDR2 SQIVND (reference sequence). The J segment lost 4 bases and the V segment lost 1 base, leaving 9 bases of the junction unmatched. CDR3 region: CASSIGRRTGGTEAFF. In DNA form, the CDR3 reads TGTGCCAGTAGTATAGGGAGAAGGACAGGAGGCACTGAAGCTTTCTTT.

The CDR3, as DNA: TGTGCCAGTAGGGGAAGGGGGATGGATCAGCCCCAGCATTTT. Protein: CASRGRGMDQPQHF. V and J are TRBV19 and TRBJ1-5; tentative D call: TRBD1 (6 bases). The V end lost 6 bases, the J end lost 5 bases, and 14 bases lay between the germline ends. The V gene's germline CDR1 is LNHDA and CDR2 SQIVND (reference sequence). This CDR3 region has 14 residues.

Only a few counts were recorded for this clone. J is TRBJ1-4 and V is TRBV2, with 7 bases matching TRBD1. In germline, CDR1 is SNHLY, CDR2 FYNNEI. CDR3 length: 15 amino acids. V was pared by 6 bases and J by 8 bases, with 12 bases of the junction left unmatched. CDR3 protein: CASSATGDGAEKLFF. The CDR3 DNA reads as TGTGCCAGCAGCGCTACAGGGGATGGGGCGGAAAAACTGTTTTTT.

V and J are TRBV6-1 and TRBJ2-7; D is possibly TRBD2 (6 bases). Germline V gene sequence: CDR1 MNHNS, CDR2 SASEGT. V lost 4 bases and J 0 bases, leaving 10 bases between the germline ends. The CDR3 runs to 14 residues. CDR3 protein: CASSGAGISYEQYF. DNA of the CDR3: TGTGCCAGCAGTGGGGCGGGGATCTCCTACGAGCAGTACTTC.

This clone is categorized as medium-sized. The V call is TRBV2, the J call TRBJ1-4; tentative D call: TRBD1 (5 bases). V dropped 3 bases and J dropped 8 bases, with 10 bases sitting between them. CDR3 length: 13 residues. Looked up from germline, CDR1 is SNHLY and CDR2 is FYNNEI. CDR3 coding DNA: TGTGCCAGCAGTGACAGGCGGGGGGAAAAACTGTTTTTT. Its translation: CASSDRRGEKLFF.

The gene calls are TRBV7-3 and TRBJ2-3, with 8 bases that match TRBD2. This CDR3 is 13 amino acids long. The germline gives CDR1 SGHTA, CDR2 FQGTGA. The trim removed 5 bases at V and 11 bases at J, leaving 9 bases unmatched. The CDR3 here is CASSIRQREMQYF. CDR3 DNA: TGTGCCAGCAGCATCCGCCAGCGGGAGATGCAGTATTTT.

The chain joins TRBV5-6 to TRBJ1-3; 8 bases are a match to TRBD1. This CDR3 comprises 14 residues. Germline V gene sequence: CDR1 SGHDT, CDR2 YYEEEE. J lost 2 bases, V lost 2 bases, and 0 bases had no gene match. CDR3 in amino acids: CASSLQGAGNTIYF. CDR3 DNA: TGTGCCAGCAGCTTACAGGGGGCTGGAAACACCATATATTTT.

V usage is TRBV12-5 and J usage is TRBJ1-1; TRBD1 matches 9 bases. The V gene end was trimmed by 6 bases and the J gene end by 5 bases; junction bases not matched to a gene: 7. The CDR3 contains 14 residues. Per the germline V gene, CDR1 is LGHNT and CDR2 is FRNRAP. The CDR3 nucleotides read TGTGCTAGTGGCTCACAGGGGGCAATGACTGAAGCTTTCTTT. Encoded protein: CASGSQGAMTEAFF. The full variable domain, its missing parts supplied by reference TRBV12-5 and TRBJ1-1, is DARVTQTPRHKVTEMGQEVTMRCQPILGHNTVFWYRQTMMQGLELLAYFRNRAPLDDSGMPKDRFSAEMPDATLATLKIQPSEPRDSAVYFCASGSQGAMTEAFFGQGTRLTVV.

The CDR3 here is CASSWARGQETQYF. CDR3 coding DNA: TGTGCCAGCAGCTGGGCCCGCGGACAAGAGACCCAGTACTTC. V is TRBV7-2 and J is TRBJ2-5; D not certain. This CDR3 is 14 amino acids long. Looked up from germline, CDR1 is SGHTA and CDR2 is FQGNSA. Deletions cut 4 bases from V and 2 bases from J, with 11 bases between.

The gene calls are TRBV6-5 and TRBJ1-5, with 8 bases lining up with TRBD1. CDR1 and CDR2 from the germline V gene are MNHEY and SVGAGI. This CDR3 comprises 14 residues. V shed 2 bases and J 6 bases; nucleotides not matched to a gene: 3. The CDR3 protein is CASSYDRGGQPQHF. CDR3 sequence (DNA): TGTGCCAGCAGTTACGACAGGGGCGGTCAGCCCCAGCATTTT.

Only a few counts were recorded for this clone. Here the CDR3 DNA reads TGTGCCAGCTCACCCGTTTTGACTAGCGGGGGTGCGGGAGAGACCCAGTACTTC. This translates into CASSPVLTSGGAGETQYF. The chain combines TRBV18 with TRBJ2-5; 12 bases map to TRBD2. From germline, CDR1 is KGHSH and CDR2 LQKENI. The CDR3 is 18 residues long. The V and J ends lost 3 bases and 4 bases, in that order; junction bases with no gene match: 12.

A single count supports this clone. This chain links TRBV13 with TRBJ2-7, with D perhaps TRBD1 (8 bases). Trimming shortened V by 5 bases and J by 6 bases, and 14 bases separated the two germline ends. CDR3 length: 13 residues. CDR1 and CDR2 from the germline V gene are PRHDT and FYEKMQ (reference sequence). CDR3 in amino acids: CASSANRGGEQYF. The CDR3 nucleotides are TGTGCCAGCAGCGCAAACAGGGGGGGCGAGCAGTACTTC.